This TCR beta chain was identified in a study of tissue T cells after allogeneic stem cell transplantation. Regarding the study as a whole: Blood and spleen captured only part of the tissue TCR repertoire. Which tissue TCRs were alloreactive or antigen-specific was not determined. Some clones might be persisting host cells. Anatomically similar tissues had similar TCR repertoires within each patient.

This clone was recorded a few times. The antigen remains undetermined. These gene names are mouse names. Read sequence stops 1 residue before the CDR3 end, and the germline J gene provides the missing end. The V gene's germline CDR1 is NSQYPW and CDR2 LRSPGD (reference sequence). The CDR3 spans 14 residues. V gave up 0 bases and J gave up 2 bases, with 6 bases separating them. Sequencing used immunoSEQ multiplex PCR; TCRdb keeps in-frame clones, though not all of them. Found here are under 3,000 clones, 52% of them singletons; the top ten hold 25% to 30%. Regarding time point: mouse harvest day 7 after allogeneic transplant. Mouse grafts combined 10^7 T-cell-depleted bone marrow cells with 10^6 splenic CD5+ T cells. B6 (H2b) cells into BALB/c (H2d) mice; tissues taken at day 7 or 14.

The sequenced sample consisted of spleen. This clonotype was obtained from a female BALB/c mouse given C57BL/6 T cells with graft-versus-host disease after an allogeneic hematopoietic cell transplant. The chain uses TRBV1 and TRBJ2-5; weak D call: TRBD2 (5 bases). The CDR3 protein is CTCSADGVQDTQYF. Incomplete CDR3 DNA: TGCACCTGCAGTGCAGATGGGGTCCAAGACACCCAGTAC.